A single sample gave rise to the 10 T cell receptor beta chains below, sequenced in a study of beta chain features in type 1 diabetes. What was sequenced were expressed TCRB transcripts, since all of the isolated RNA had been reverse transcribed. Only in-frame clones appear in the TCRdb table, and some are missing; sequencing was by immunoSEQ multiplex PCR. The sample has a few hundred thousand clones, roughly 16% seen once. What was sequenced was naive CD4+ T cells from blood. These receptor sequences come from a woman between 18 and 29 years old in good health.

This clone has a handful of counts. The chain links TRBV4-3 to TRBJ2-7; 8 bases match TRBD1. J lost 4 bases, V lost 1 base, and 6 bases had no gene match. Germline CDR1 reads LGHNA; CDR2 reads YSLEER. CDR3 size: 15 residues. This CDR3 is CASSQAGGAQYEQYF. CDR3 nucleotide sequence: TGCGCCAGCAGCCAAGCAGGGGGCGCGCAGTACGAGCAGTACTTC.

This clone has just a few counts. This chain joins TRBV18 and TRBJ2-3; D is unresolved. This CDR3 has 13 amino acids. Germline CDR1 KGHSH, CDR2 LQKENI. V lost 4 bases and J lost 2, with 7 bases in between. CDR3 loop: CASSRQDTDTQYF. The CDR3 DNA sequence: TGTGCCAGCTCACGGCAGGACACAGATACGCAGTATTTT.

The V gene is TRBV9, the J gene TRBJ2-5; the D gene is possibly TRBD1 (5 bases). Germline values: CDR1 SGDLS, CDR2 YYNGEE. The CDR3 is 14 residues long. Deletions cut 4 bases from V and 5 bases from J, with 15 bases between. CDR3 sequence (DNA): TGTGCCAGCAGCCCATTGGGGCGTTGGGAGACCCAGTACTTC. Translated, it gives CASSPLGRWETQYF.

In its sample, this clone was seen a few times. The chain carries TRBV18 and TRBJ1-1, with TRBD1 identical over 7 bases. The CDR3 is made up of 14 amino acids. Germline CDR1 is KGHSH and CDR2 is LQKENI. Losses at the gene ends were 3 bases for V and 5 bases for J; bases not matched to a gene: 6. CDR3 nucleotide sequence: TGTGCCAGCTCACCGGAACAGGGGAAGACTGAAGCTTTCTTT. As protein: CASSPEQGKTEAFF.

This clone has a handful of counts. This sequence joins TRBV7-9 and TRBJ2-1; D is ambiguous. Germline V gene data show CDR1 as SEHNR and CDR2 as FQNEAQ (reference sequence). V was trimmed by 2 bases and J by 7 bases, leaving 15 bases between them. This CDR3 has 15 residues. The CDR3 bases are TGTGCCAGCAGCTTAATCGGTCATGAGCAAAATGAGCAGTTCTTC. This codes for CASSLIGHEQNEQFF.

This clone was observed a handful of times. This sequence joins TRBV5-4 and TRBJ2-7, with 9 bases aligning to TRBD2. The CDR3 extends over 14 amino acids. V was pared by 4 bases and J by 3 bases, with 5 bases of the junction left unmatched. The germline V gene has CDR1 SGHNT and CDR2 YYREEE (reference sequence). For the CDR3, the DNA is TGTGCCAGCAGCCGACTAGCGGCTAGCTACGAGCAGTACTTC. This gives the protein CASSRLAASYEQYF.

The rearrangement links TRBV19 to TRBJ1-2; TRBD1 is a possible D gene (6 bases). The CDR3 covers 13 residues. V was shortened by 7 bases and J by 1 base, with 10 bases between the two germline ends. From germline, CDR1 is LNHDA and CDR2 SQIVND (reference sequence). The CDR3 spells CASKDSFNYGYTF. Written as DNA, the CDR3 is TGTGCCAGTAAGGACAGCTTTAACTATGGCTACACCTTC.

This clone showed up just a few times. V gene TRBV7-2 combines with J gene TRBJ1-2; D gene unclear. CDR1 and CDR2 (germline): SGHTA, FQGNSA. CDR3 size: 14 residues. Trimming left V 7 bases short and J 5 bases short, with 17 bases between. The CDR3 loop reads CASTPVRGGYGYTF. The CDR3 DNA reads as TGTGCCAGCACCCCGGTTCGGGGTGGGTATGGCTACACCTTC.

V and J are TRBV9 and TRBJ2-1; D might be TRBD2 (5 bases). CDR1 and CDR2 from the germline V gene are SGDLS and YYNGEE. The CDR3 is made up of 17 amino acids. V lost 3 bases and J lost 0, with 16 bases in between. Here the CDR3 DNA reads TGTGCCAGCAGCGCAATGAGCGGTGCCTTCTCCTACAATGAGCAGTTCTTC. It is translated as CASSAMSGAFSYNEQFF.

This clone was seen only a few times. V gene TRBV7-9 combines with J gene TRBJ1-4; 8 bases agree with TRBD1. CDR1 and CDR2 (germline): SEHNR, FQNEAQ (reference sequence). Trimming took 7 bases from V and 11 from J; bases not matched to a gene: 15. The CDR3 totals 15 residues. Here the CDR3 DNA reads TGTGCCAGCACCCCAGGGGGCGCGAACGTCGACAAACTGTTTTTT. This sequence encodes CASTPGGANVDKLFF.